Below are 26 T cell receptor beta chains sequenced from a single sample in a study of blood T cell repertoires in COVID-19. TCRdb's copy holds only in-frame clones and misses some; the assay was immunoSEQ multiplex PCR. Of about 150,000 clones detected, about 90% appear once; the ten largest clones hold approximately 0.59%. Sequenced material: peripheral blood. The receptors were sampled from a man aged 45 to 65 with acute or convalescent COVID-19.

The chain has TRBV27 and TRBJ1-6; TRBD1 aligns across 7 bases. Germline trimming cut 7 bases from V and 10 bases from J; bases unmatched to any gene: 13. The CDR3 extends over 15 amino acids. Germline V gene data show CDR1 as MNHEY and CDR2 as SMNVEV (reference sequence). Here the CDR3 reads CASTPTGQGESPLHF. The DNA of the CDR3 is TGTGCCAGCACTCCCACCGGGCAGGGGGAATCACCCCTCCACTTT.

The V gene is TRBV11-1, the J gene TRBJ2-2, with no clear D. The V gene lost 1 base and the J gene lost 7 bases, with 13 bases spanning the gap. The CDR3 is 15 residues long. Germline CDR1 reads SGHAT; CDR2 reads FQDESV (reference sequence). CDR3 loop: CASSLESRIHGELFF. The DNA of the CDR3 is TGTGCCAGCAGCTTAGAGTCTAGGATTCACGGGGAGCTGTTTTTT.

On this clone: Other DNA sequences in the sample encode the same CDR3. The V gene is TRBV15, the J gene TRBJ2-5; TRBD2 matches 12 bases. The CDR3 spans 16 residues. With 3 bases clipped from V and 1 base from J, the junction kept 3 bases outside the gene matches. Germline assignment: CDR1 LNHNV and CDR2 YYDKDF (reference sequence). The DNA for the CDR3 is TGTGCCACCAGCAGTGGACTAGCGGGACCCCAAGAGACCCAGTACTTC. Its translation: CATSSGLAGPQETQYF.

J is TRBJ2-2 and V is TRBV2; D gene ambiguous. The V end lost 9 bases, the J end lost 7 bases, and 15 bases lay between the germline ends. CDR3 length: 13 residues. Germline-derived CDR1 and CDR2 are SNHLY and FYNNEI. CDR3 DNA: TGTGCCAGTCGGGTGGAGTTCGGCGGGGAGCTGTTTTTT. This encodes CASRVEFGGELFF.

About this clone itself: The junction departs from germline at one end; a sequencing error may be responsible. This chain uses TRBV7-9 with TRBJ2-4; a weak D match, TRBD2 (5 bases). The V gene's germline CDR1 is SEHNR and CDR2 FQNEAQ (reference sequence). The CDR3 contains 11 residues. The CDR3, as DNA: TGTGCCAGCAGCCTCGGGCGGGCCTTAACCTTC. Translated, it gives CASSLGRALTF.

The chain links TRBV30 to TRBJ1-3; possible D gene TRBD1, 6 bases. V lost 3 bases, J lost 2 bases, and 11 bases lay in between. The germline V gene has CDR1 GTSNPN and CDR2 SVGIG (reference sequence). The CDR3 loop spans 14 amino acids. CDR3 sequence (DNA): TGTGCCTGGAGGAGAGGGGGACCTGGAAACACCATATATTTT. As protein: CAWRRGGPGNTIYF.

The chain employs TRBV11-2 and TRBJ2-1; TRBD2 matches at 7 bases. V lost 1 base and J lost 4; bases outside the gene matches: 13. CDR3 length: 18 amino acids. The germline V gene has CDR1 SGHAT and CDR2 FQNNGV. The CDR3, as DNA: TGTGCCAGCAGCTTAGGTGGTCGGGCGGGAGTGGGGTACAATGAGCAGTTCTTC. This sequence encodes CASSLGGRAGVGYNEQFF.

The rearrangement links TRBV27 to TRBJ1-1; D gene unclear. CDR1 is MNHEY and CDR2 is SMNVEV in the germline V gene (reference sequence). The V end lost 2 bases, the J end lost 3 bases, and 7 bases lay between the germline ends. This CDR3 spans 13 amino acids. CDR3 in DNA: TGTGCCAGCAGTTTAAAAGAGGACACTGAAGCTTTCTTT. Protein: CASSLKEDTEAFF.

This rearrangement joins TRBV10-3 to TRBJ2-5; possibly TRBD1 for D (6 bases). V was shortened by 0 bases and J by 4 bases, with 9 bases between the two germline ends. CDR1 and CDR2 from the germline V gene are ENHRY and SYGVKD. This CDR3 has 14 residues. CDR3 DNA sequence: TGTGCCATCAGTGAGTCATGGGGGCCAGAGACCCAGTACTTC. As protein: CAISESWGPETQYF.

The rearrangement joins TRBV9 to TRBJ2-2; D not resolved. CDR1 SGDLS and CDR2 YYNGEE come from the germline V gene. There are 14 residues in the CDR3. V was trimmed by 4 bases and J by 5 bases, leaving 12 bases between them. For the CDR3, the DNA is TGTGCCAGCAGCCCCCGGCCCGGGACCGGGGAGCTGTTTTTT. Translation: CASSPRPGTGELFF. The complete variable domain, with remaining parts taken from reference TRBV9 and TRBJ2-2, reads DSGVTQTPKHLITATGQRVTLRCSPRSGDLSVYWYQQSLDQGLQFLIQYYNGEERAKGNILERFSAQQFPDLHSELNLSSLELGDSALYFCASSPRPGTGELFFGEGSRLTVL.

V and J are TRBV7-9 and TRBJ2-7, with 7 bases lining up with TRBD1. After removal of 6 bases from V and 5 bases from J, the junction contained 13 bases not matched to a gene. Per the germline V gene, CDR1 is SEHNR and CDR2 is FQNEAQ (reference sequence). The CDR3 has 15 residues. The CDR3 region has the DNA TGTGCCAGCAGTTATGACAGGGTAAGAGATAACGAGCAGTACTTC. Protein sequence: CASSYDRVRDNEQYF.

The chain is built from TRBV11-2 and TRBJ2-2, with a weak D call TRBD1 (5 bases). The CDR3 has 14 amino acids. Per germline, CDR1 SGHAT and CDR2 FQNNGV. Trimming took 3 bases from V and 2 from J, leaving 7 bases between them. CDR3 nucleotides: TGTGCCAGCAGCTTTCAGGGTAACACCGGGGAGCTGTTTTTT. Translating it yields CASSFQGNTGELFF.

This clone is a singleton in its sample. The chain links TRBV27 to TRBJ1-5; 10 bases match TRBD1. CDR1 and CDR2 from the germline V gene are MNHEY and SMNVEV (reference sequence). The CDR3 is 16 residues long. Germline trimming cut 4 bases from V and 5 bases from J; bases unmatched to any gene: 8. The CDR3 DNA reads TGTGCCAGCAGTTCGAAGACAGGGGGCTTTGATCAGCCCCAGCATTTT. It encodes CASSSKTGGFDQPQHF.

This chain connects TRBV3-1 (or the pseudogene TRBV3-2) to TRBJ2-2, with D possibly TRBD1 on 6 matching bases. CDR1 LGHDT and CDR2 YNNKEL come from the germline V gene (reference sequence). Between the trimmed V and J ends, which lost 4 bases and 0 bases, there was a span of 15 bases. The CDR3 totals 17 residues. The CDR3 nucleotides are TGTGCCAGCAGCCCAGGGACACTACTCGCGAACACCGGGGAGCTGTTTTTT. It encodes CASSPGTLLANTGELFF.

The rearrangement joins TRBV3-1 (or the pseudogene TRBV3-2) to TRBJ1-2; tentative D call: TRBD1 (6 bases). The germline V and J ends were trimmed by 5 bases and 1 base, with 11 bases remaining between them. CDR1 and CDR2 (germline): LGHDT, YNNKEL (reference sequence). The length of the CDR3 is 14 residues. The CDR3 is CASSELDSNYGYTF. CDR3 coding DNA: TGTGCCAGCAGCGAGCTGGACAGTAACTATGGCTACACCTTC.

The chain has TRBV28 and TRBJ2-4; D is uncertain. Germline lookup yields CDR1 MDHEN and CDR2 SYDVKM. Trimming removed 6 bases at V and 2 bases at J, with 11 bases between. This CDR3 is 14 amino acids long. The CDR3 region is CASSRSKSKNIQYF. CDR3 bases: TGTGCCAGCAGCAGAAGTAAATCCAAAAACATTCAGTACTTC.

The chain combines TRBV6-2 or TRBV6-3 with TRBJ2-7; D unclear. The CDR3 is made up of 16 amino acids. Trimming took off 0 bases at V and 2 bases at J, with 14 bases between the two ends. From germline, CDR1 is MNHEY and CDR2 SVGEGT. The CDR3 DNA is TGTGCCAGCAGTTACTCGAACAGCCACATCACCTACGAGCAGTACGTC. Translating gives CASSYSNSHITYEQYV.

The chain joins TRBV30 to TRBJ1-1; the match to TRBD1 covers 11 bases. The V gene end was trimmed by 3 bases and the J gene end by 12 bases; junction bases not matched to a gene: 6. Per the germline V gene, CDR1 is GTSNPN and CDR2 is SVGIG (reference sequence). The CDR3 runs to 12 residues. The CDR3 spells CAWSHGQGASFF. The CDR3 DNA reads TGTGCCTGGAGCCATGGACAGGGGGCATCTTTCTTT.

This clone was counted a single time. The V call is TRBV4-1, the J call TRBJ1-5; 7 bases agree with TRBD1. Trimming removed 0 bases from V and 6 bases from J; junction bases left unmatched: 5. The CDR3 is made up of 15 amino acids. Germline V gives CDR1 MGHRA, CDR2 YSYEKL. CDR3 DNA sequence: TGCGCCAGCAGCCAAGATGCAGGGGGTGCTCAGCCCCAGCATTTT. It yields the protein CASSQDAGGAQPQHF.

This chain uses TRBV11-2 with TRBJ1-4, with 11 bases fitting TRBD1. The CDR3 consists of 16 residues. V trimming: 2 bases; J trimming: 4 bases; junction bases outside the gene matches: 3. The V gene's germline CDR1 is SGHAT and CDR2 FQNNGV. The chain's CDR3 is CASSLWDRGYNEKLFF. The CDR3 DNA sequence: TGTGCCAGCAGCTTATGGGACAGGGGGTATAATGAAAAACTGTTTTTT.

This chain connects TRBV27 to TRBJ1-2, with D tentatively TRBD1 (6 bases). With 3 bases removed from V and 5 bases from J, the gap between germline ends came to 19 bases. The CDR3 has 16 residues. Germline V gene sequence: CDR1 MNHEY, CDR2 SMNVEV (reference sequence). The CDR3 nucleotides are TGTGCCAGCAGTTTTCTGGGGGCAGGGCGAGCGTATGGCTACACCTTC. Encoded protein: CASSFLGAGRAYGYTF.

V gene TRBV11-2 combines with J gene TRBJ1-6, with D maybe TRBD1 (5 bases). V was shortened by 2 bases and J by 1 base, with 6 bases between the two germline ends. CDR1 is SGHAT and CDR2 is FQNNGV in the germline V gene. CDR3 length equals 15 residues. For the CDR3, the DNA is TGTGCCAGCAGCTTACAGGGATCCTATAATTCACCCCTCCACTTT. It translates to CASSLQGSYNSPLHF.

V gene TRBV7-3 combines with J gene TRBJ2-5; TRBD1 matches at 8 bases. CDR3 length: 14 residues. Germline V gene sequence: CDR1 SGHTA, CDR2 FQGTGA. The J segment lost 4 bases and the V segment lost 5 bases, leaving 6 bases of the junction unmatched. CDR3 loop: CASSPDRGSETQYF. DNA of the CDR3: TGTGCCAGCAGCCCCGACAGGGGTTCAGAGACCCAGTACTTC.

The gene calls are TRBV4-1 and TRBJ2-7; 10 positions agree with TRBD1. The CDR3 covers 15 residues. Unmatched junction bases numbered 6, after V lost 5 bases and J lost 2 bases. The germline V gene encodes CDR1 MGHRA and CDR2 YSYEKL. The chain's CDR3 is CASSYRDRGPYEQYF. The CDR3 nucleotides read TGCGCCAGCAGCTACCGGGACAGGGGCCCCTACGAGCAGTACTTC.

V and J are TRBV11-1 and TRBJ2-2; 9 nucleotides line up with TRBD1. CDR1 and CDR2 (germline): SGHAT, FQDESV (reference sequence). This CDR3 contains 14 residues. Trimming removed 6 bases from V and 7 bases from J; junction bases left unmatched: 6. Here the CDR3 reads CASRLGQGSGELFF. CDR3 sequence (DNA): TGTGCCAGCAGACTTGGACAGGGGAGCGGGGAGCTGTTTTTT.

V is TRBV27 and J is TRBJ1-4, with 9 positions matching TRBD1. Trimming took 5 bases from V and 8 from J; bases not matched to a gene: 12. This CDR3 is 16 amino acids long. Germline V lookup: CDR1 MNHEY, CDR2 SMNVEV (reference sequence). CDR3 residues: CASSRLPGQGLEKLFF. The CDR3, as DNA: TGTGCCAGCAGTAGACTTCCGGGACAGGGACTGGAAAAACTGTTTTTT.